The 27 T cell receptor beta chains presented below share a single source sample, sequenced in a study of T cells in localized non-small cell lung cancer. Using immunoSEQ multiplex PCR, the repertoire was profiled, and TCRdb retains in-frame clones only, with some absent. The table shows about 59,000 clones, with around 90% occurring only once. Source: peripheral blood, taken before any cancer treatment. These receptors were obtained from a man aged 40 to 70 with stage I squamous cell lung carcinoma.

The chain uses TRBV5-1 and TRBJ1-3, with TRBD1 identical over 7 bases. Per the germline V gene, CDR1 is SGHRS and CDR2 is YFSETQ. This CDR3 is built from 14 residues. Unmatched junction bases numbered 10, after V lost 7 bases and J lost 6 bases. The CDR3 region is CASRGGRGENTIYF. CDR3 DNA: TGCGCCAGCCGAGGAGGCAGGGGGGAAAACACCATATATTTT.

Only one count was recorded for this clone. The chain employs TRBV20-1 and TRBJ2-3, with no clear D. Germline assignment: CDR1 DFQATT and CDR2 SNEGSKA (reference sequence). The length of the CDR3 is 11 residues. V was clipped by 7 bases and J by 6 bases, with 11 bases between them. DNA of the CDR3: TGCAGTGGAAGGGCCGGGGATACGCAGTATTTT. This encodes CSGRAGDTQYF.

This chain uses TRBV19 with TRBJ1-2; TRBD1 aligns across 7 bases. With 8 bases clipped from V and 4 bases from J, the junction kept 13 bases outside the gene matches. CDR1 and CDR2 from the germline V gene are LNHDA and SQIVND (reference sequence). The CDR3 has 15 amino acids. CDR3 sequence (DNA): TGTGCCAGTTCCAACCCCGGACAGGCCTCCTATGGCTACACCTTC. This codes for CASSNPGQASYGYTF.

The chain links TRBV30 to TRBJ1-2, with D unresolved. This CDR3 contains 11 residues. CDR1 is GTSNPN and CDR2 is SVGIG in the germline V gene (reference sequence). The germline V and J ends were trimmed by 4 bases and 5 bases, with 8 bases remaining between them. The CDR3 region is CAWMKGYGYTF. CDR3 nucleotide sequence: TGTGCCTGGATGAAGGGATATGGCTACACCTTC.

The chain links TRBV7-3 to TRBJ2-1; 7 bases line up with TRBD1. The germline V gene encodes CDR1 SGHTA and CDR2 FQGTGA. This CDR3 spans 12 amino acids. The junction had 4 bases not matched to a gene; V was cut back by 5 bases and J by 9 bases. CDR3 sequence reads: CASSLAGGEQFF. As DNA, the CDR3 is TGTGCCAGCAGCCTCGCAGGGGGTGAGCAGTTCTTC.

The rearrangement links TRBV18 to TRBJ2-1; 15 bases are a match to TRBD2. The V gene end was trimmed by 0 bases and the J gene end by 8 bases; junction bases not matched to a gene: 2. This CDR3 contains 16 residues. The germline CDR1 and CDR2 sequences are KGHSH and LQKENI. The CDR3 DNA reads as TGTGCCAGCTCACCACCGAGGACTAGCGGGAGGGATGAGCAGTTCTTC. Protein: CASSPPRTSGRDEQFF.

The V and J genes are TRBV10-3 and TRBJ1-2; D may be TRBD1 (6 bases). The V gene lost 8 bases and the J gene lost 3 bases, with 19 bases spanning the gap. CDR1 ENHRY and CDR2 SYGVKD come from the germline V gene. CDR3 length equals 15 residues. CDR3 DNA: TGTGCCATCGCCCATAAGGAGGGGGGCGACTATGGCTACACCTTC. It encodes CAIAHKEGGDYGYTF.

Note on this clone: Germline is not matched at one junction end, which may reflect a read error. The chain recombines TRBV28 with TRBJ2-1; D gene uncertain. Germline CDR1 is MDHEN and CDR2 is SYDVKM. The CDR3 spans 12 residues. The chain's CDR3 is CASTLTYNEQFF. The CDR3 nucleotides are TGTGCCAGCACTTTAACCTACAATGAGCAGTTCTTC.

This rearrangement joins TRBV4-3 to TRBJ2-3; D is possibly TRBD1 or TRBD2 (5 bases each). V gave up 4 bases and J gave up 10 bases, with 12 bases separating them. The V gene's germline CDR1 is LGHNA and CDR2 YSLEER. The CDR3 has 12 amino acids. CDR3 nucleotides: TGCGCCAGCAGCCCTCGGAAGGGACCGCAGTATTTT. This encodes CASSPRKGPQYF.

This clone is a singleton in its sample. The genes are TRBV19 and TRBJ1-1; 7 bases map to TRBD1. The germline CDR1 and CDR2 sequences are LNHDA and SQIVND (reference sequence). CDR3 length: 16 amino acids. Unmatched junction bases numbered 13, after V lost 5 bases and J lost 4 bases. The CDR3 DNA is TGTGCCAGTAGTGTATTCGGACAGGCCACCTTCACTGAAGCTTTCTTT. Translated: CASSVFGQATFTEAFF.

This chain links TRBV19 with TRBJ2-3; 7 nucleotides match TRBD1. Germline V lookup: CDR1 LNHDA, CDR2 SQIVND (reference sequence). The CDR3 has 16 residues. V lost 4 bases to trimming and J lost 0 bases; unmatched junction nucleotides: 7. In DNA, the CDR3 is TGTGCCAGTAGTACCCGACAGGGAACTAGCACAGATACGCAGTATTTT. Protein product: CASSTRQGTSTDTQYF.

The gene calls are TRBV28 and TRBJ2-5; D gene uncertain. Germline V gene lookup returns CDR1 MDHEN and CDR2 SYDVKM. The CDR3 covers 16 residues. V was shortened by 1 base and J by 1 base, with 13 bases between the two germline ends. In DNA form, the CDR3 reads TGTGCCAGCAGTTTATTGGGCCGCTACCCCCAAGAGACCCAGTACTTC. This gives the protein CASSLLGRYPQETQYF.

This clone was detected only once. The J gene is TRBJ2-6, the V gene TRBV6-1; 10 positions match TRBD1. The CDR3 has 15 amino acids. Germline CDR1 MNHNS, CDR2 SASEGT. V was clipped by 9 bases and J by 2 bases; unmatched bases: 4. CDR3 amino acids: CASRQGAPGANVLTF. In nucleotides, the CDR3 is TGTGCCAGTCGACAGGGGGCGCCTGGGGCCAACGTCCTGACTTTC.

J is TRBJ2-3 and V is TRBV7-2; the D is unclear. Germline loops: CDR1 SGHTA, CDR2 FQGNSA. CDR3 length: 14 residues. Deletions cut 1 base from V and 3 bases from J, with 8 bases between. CDR3 nucleotides: TGTGCCAGCAGCTTAGGGGCAGTGACAGATACGCAGTATTTT. Its protein product is CASSLGAVTDTQYF.

The chain carries TRBV7-3 and TRBJ2-5; 13 bases line up with TRBD2. Germline loops: CDR1 SGHTA, CDR2 FQGTGA. J gave up 1 base and V 4 bases, and 3 bases lay outside the gene matches. This CDR3 spans 16 amino acids. CDR3 region: CASSSRLAGGQETQYF. The DNA for the CDR3 is TGTGCCAGCAGCTCGCGACTAGCGGGAGGCCAAGAGACCCAGTACTTC.

The sample holds one count of this clone. V usage is TRBV29-1 and J usage is TRBJ2-1, with 12 bases lining up with TRBD2. The germline CDR1 and CDR2 sequences are SQVTM and ANQGSEA. Trimming took 4 bases from V and 7 from J; bases not matched to a gene: 5. The CDR3 runs to 14 residues. DNA for the CDR3: TGCAGCGTTGGGTCTAGCGGGAGGGGAAATGAGCAGTTCTTC. This codes for CSVGSSGRGNEQFF.

A single count supports this clone. The genes are TRBV10-2 and TRBJ1-5, with 9 bases fitting TRBD1. Germline V CDR1 and CDR2: WSHSY, SAAADI. V shed 5 bases and J 7 bases; nucleotides not matched to a gene: 9. The CDR3 contains 15 residues. The CDR3 loop is CASSKGQGLGQPQHF. The CDR3 DNA follows: TGCGCCAGCAGTAAGGGACAGGGATTAGGACAGCCCCAGCATTTT.

The chain has TRBV5-1 and TRBJ1-1, with D tentatively TRBD1 (5 bases). The CDR3 is 15 amino acids. Trimming left V 2 bases short and J 4 bases short, with 15 bases between. The germline CDR1 and CDR2 sequences are SGHRS and YFSETQ. CDR3 sequence: CASSLVEGRRTEAFF. Here the CDR3 DNA reads TGCGCCAGCAGCTTAGTGGAGGGACGGCGCACTGAAGCTTTCTTT.

The chain joins TRBV9 to TRBJ2-5; D may correspond to TRBD1 or TRBD2 (5 bases each). Germline loops: CDR1 SGDLS, CDR2 YYNGEE. The CDR3 runs to 12 residues. V lost 7 bases, J lost 7 bases, and 14 bases lay in between. As DNA, the CDR3 is TGTGCCAGCGGGACCCCCCTCGCGACCCAGTACTTC. It translates to CASGTPLATQYF.

This clone was picked up one time. J is TRBJ2-5 and V is TRBV5-8, with 7 bases matching TRBD2. V trimming: 4 bases; J trimming: 5 bases; junction bases outside the gene matches: 8. CDR3 length: 14 residues. The V gene's germline CDR1 is SGHTS and CDR2 YDEGEE. The chain's CDR3 is CASSLGGSGETQYF. CDR3 coding DNA: TGTGCCAGCAGCCTGGGGGGGAGTGGGGAGACCCAGTACTTC.

This chain connects TRBV29-1 to TRBJ1-3, with a tentative D call TRBD1 (6 bases). Germline V CDR1 and CDR2: SQVTM, ANQGSEA. The CDR3 runs 14 residues. The V end was cut by 7 bases, the J end by 2 bases, with 15 bases between. DNA for the CDR3: TGCAGCGGGTCCGGGGGCTCGGCTGGAAACACCATATATTTT. Translated: CSGSGGSAGNTIYF.

The chain employs TRBV9 and TRBJ2-1; 8 bases are a match to TRBD2. CDR3 length: 16 amino acids. V gave up 0 bases and J gave up 6 bases; unmatched junction bases: 8. CDR1 and CDR2 from the germline V gene are SGDLS and YYNGEE. The DNA of the CDR3 is TGTGCCAGCAGCGTAGGTGGGCGGGGGGATCGCAATGAGCAGTTCTTC. It is translated as CASSVGGRGDRNEQFF.

The V call is TRBV5-1, the J call TRBJ2-1; the D call may be TRBD1 or TRBD2 (5 bases each). The CDR3 totals 15 residues. The germline gives CDR1 SGHRS, CDR2 YFSETQ. V was clipped by 0 bases and J by 5 bases, with 12 bases between them. CDR3 amino acids: CASSLAPQGDNEQFF. Here the CDR3 DNA reads TGCGCCAGCAGCTTGGCACCCCAGGGAGACAATGAGCAGTTCTTC.

The chain carries TRBV29-1 and TRBJ2-7; no reliable D call. The CDR3 contains 11 residues. Germline lookup yields CDR1 SQVTM and CDR2 ANQGSEA. Trimming cost V 2 bases and J 6 bases, with 8 bases left between them. The DNA of the CDR3 is TGCAGCGTTGAAACCCCTTCCGAGCAGTACTTC. Amino acids: CSVETPSEQYF.

This chain joins TRBV7-9 and TRBJ2-1, with D possibly matching TRBD2 (6 bases). CDR1 is SEHNR and CDR2 is FQNEAQ in the germline V gene (reference sequence). Trimming shortened V by 5 bases and J by 1 base, and 12 bases separated the two germline ends. The CDR3 sequence is 15 residues long. Written as DNA, the CDR3 is TGTGCCAGCAGCCCCCGTAGCGGATCCTACAATGAGCAGTTCTTC. This encodes CASSPRSGSYNEQFF.

This clone was counted a few times. The V gene is TRBV5-1, the J gene TRBJ2-7, with TRBD2 matching over 12 bases. Per germline, CDR1 SGHRS and CDR2 YFSETQ. CDR3 length: 15 amino acids. V gave up 6 bases and J gave up 7 bases; unmatched junction bases: 11. The CDR3 spells CASIQTSGSVGEQYF. The CDR3 DNA reads TGCGCCAGCATCCAGACTAGCGGGAGTGTGGGTGAGCAGTACTTC.

V and J are TRBV6-5 and TRBJ2-1, with a possible D match to TRBD2 (5 bases). Germline CDR1 and CDR2: MNHEY and SVGAGI. The CDR3 is made up of 14 amino acids. Trimming left V 5 bases short and J 5 bases short, with 13 bases between. The CDR3 DNA reads as TGTGCCAGCAGTGGACTGACGATCAACAATGAGCAGTTCTTC. This codes for CASSGLTINNEQFF.